This entry lists 23 T cell receptor beta chains sequenced from one sample in a study of Ad26.COV2.S vaccination and SARS-CoV-2 variants. Sample treatment: about 20 received Ad26.COV2.S at low or high dose, single or two shots; about 5 received placebo; per-sample allocation not given. Each sample was drawn 63 days after the first injection (of vaccine or placebo). Clones were read by immunoSEQ multiplex PCR, and TCRdb kept only the in-frame ones, dropping some. The table has roughly 420,000 clones, roughly 89% seen once. The input for sequencing was peripheral blood, taken in a trial of Ad26.COV2.S vaccine versus placebo. These receptors originate from a person aged 18-65 years who received the Ad26.COV2.S COVID-19 vaccine or a placebo.

This chain uses TRBV5-1 with TRBJ1-4, with D tentatively TRBD1 (6 bases). With 4 bases removed from V and 3 bases from J, the gap between germline ends came to 13 bases. Germline CDR1 reads SGHRS; CDR2 reads YFSETQ. The CDR3 sequence is 15 residues long. In DNA form, the CDR3 reads TGCGCCAGCAGCGTTTCAGGGGTGGCTAATGAAAAACTGTTTTTT. Protein sequence: CASSVSGVANEKLFF.

V and J are TRBV28 and TRBJ1-2; D ambiguous. Trimming removed 6 bases from V and 1 base from J, with 15 bases in between. There are 15 residues in the CDR3. Germline assignment: CDR1 MDHEN and CDR2 SYDVKM. The CDR3 is CASRYYGPSNYGYTF. The DNA of the CDR3 is TGTGCCAGCAGATACTATGGACCGAGTAACTATGGCTACACCTTC.

The rearrangement joins TRBV15 to TRBJ1-1; D unresolved. With 3 bases removed from V and 4 bases from J, the gap between germline ends came to 9 bases. Germline V gene data show CDR1 as LNHNV and CDR2 as YYDKDF (reference sequence). This CDR3 spans 13 amino acids. CDR3 residues: CATSSPTGTEAFF. The CDR3 DNA reads TGTGCCACCAGCAGTCCGACTGGCACTGAAGCTTTCTTT.

This rearrangement joins TRBV18 to TRBJ1-1, with D possibly being TRBD1 (5 bases). Trimming took 8 bases from V and 2 from J, leaving 15 bases between them. The CDR3 is 14 residues long. Germline V lookup: CDR1 KGHSH, CDR2 LQKENI. This chain's CDR3 is CASRGTAGNTEAFF. The CDR3 coding sequence is TGTGCCAGCCGTGGGACGGCGGGAAACACTGAAGCTTTCTTT. Full variable domain (rest looked up from reference TRBV18 and TRBJ1-1): NAGVMQNPRHLVRRRGQEARLRCSPMKGHSHVYWYRQLPEEGLKFMVYLQKENIIDESGMPKERFSAEFPKEGPSILRIQQVVRGDSAAYFCASRGTAGNTEAFFGQGTRLTVV.

CDR3: CASSLGQGSEKLFF. The CDR3 nucleotides are TGTGCCAGCAGCCTCGGACAGGGGTCTGAAAAACTGTTTTTT. The chain carries TRBV6-2 or TRBV6-3 and TRBJ1-4; 9 bases fit TRBD1. Looked up from germline, CDR1 is MNHEY and CDR2 is SVGEGT. The CDR3 covers 14 residues. Trimming cost V 6 bases and J 7 bases; bases outside gene matches: 6.

CDR3 bases: TGTGCCAGCAGCCCTGATGGCTCCTACGAGCAGTACGTC. It encodes CASSPDGSYEQYV. The chain employs TRBV7-9 and TRBJ2-7; no reliable D call. V was clipped by 5 bases and J by 0 bases, with 8 bases between them. Germline CDR1 and CDR2: SEHNR and FQNEAQ (reference sequence). This CDR3 has 13 residues.

This clone was seen once. The J gene is TRBJ1-3, the V gene TRBV5-1, with 9 bases aligning to TRBD1. CDR1 and CDR2 (germline): SGHRS, YFSETQ. The CDR3 extends over 14 amino acids. J lost 5 bases, V lost 4 bases, and 4 bases had no gene match. In nucleotides, the CDR3 is TGCGCCAGCAGCATCGACAGGGGGAGAAACACCATATATTTT. Translation: CASSIDRGRNTIYF.

The J gene is TRBJ1-1, the V gene TRBV5-6, with TRBD1 identical over 7 bases. J was trimmed by 1 base and V by 4 bases; bases with no gene match: 4. CDR3 length equals 14 residues. Germline CDR1 SGHDT, CDR2 YYEEEE. The CDR3 loop reads CASSTGQPNTEAFF. CDR3 coding DNA: TGTGCCAGCAGCACGGGACAGCCGAACACTGAAGCTTTCTTT.

Concerning this clone itself: A read error may account for a junction end that differs from germline. The chain combines TRBV9 with TRBJ2-3; TRBD2 matches 9 bases. The CDR3 is made up of 15 amino acids. The germline V gene has CDR1 SGDLS and CDR2 YYNGEE. CDR3 nucleotide sequence: TGTGCCAGCAGTGTAGCGGGAGTACTTACAGATACGCAGTATTTT. Its protein is CASSVAGVLTDTQYF.

This rearrangement joins TRBV19 to TRBJ1-3; TRBD1 agrees at 7 bases. The V segment lost 5 bases and the J segment 0 bases; nucleotides outside the gene matches: 7. The CDR3 extends over 16 amino acids. Looked up from germline, CDR1 is LNHDA and CDR2 is SQIVND (reference sequence). The CDR3, as DNA: TGTGCCAGTAGTGCAGACAGGGACCGCTCTGGAAACACCATATATTTT. This encodes CASSADRDRSGNTIYF.

This chain's CDR3 is CASSPAWGGTKETQYF. CDR3 sequence (DNA): TGTGCCAGCAGCCCCGCCTGGGGTGGGACCAAAGAGACCCAGTACTTC. The J gene is TRBJ2-5, the V gene TRBV7-8; possibly TRBD1 or TRBD2 for D (5 bases each). The length of the CDR3 is 16 residues. V lost 5 bases and J 3 bases, leaving 19 bases between the germline ends. Germline lookup yields CDR1 SGHVS and CDR2 FQNEAQ.

This chain uses TRBV7-2 with TRBJ2-2; D remains unclear. V gave up 2 bases and J gave up 5 bases, with 9 bases separating them. The CDR3 runs to 14 residues. Germline CDR1 reads SGHTA; CDR2 reads FQGNSA. CDR3 nucleotides: TGTGCCAGCAGCTTACTCCGTACGACCGGGGAGCTGTTTTTT. It translates to CASSLLRTTGELFF.

This chain uses TRBV5-1 with TRBJ2-1, with D possibly being TRBD2 (5 bases). The length of the CDR3 is 14 residues. V was trimmed by 2 bases and J by 0 bases, leaving 6 bases between them. CDR1 SGHRS and CDR2 YFSETQ come from the germline V gene. In DNA form, the CDR3 reads TGCGCCAGCAGCTTAGGGAGCTCCTACAATGAGCAGTTCTTC. It yields the protein CASSLGSSYNEQFF. The full variable domain, rest sourced from reference TRBV5-1 and TRBJ2-1, is KAGVTQTPRYLIKTRGQQVTLSCSPISGHRSVSWYQQTPGQGLQFLFEYFSETQRNKGNFPGRFSGRQFSNSRSEMNVSTLELGDSALYLCASSLGSSYNEQFFGPGTRLTVL.

V usage is TRBV5-1 and J usage is TRBJ2-2; D ambiguous. The germline CDR1 and CDR2 sequences are SGHRS and YFSETQ. The CDR3 runs to 15 residues. The V end was cut by 4 bases, the J end by 6 bases, with 16 bases between. DNA of the CDR3: TGCGCCAGCAGCCCCCACAAGGAGATTGCCGGGGAGCTGTTTTTT. Its translation is CASSPHKEIAGELFF.

The chain employs TRBV9 and TRBJ2-3; 11 nucleotides line up with TRBD2. CDR1 is SGDLS and CDR2 is YYNGEE in the germline V gene. The CDR3 consists of 16 residues. With 2 bases clipped from V and 4 bases from J, the junction kept 6 bases outside the gene matches. CDR3 sequence reads: CASSVVPLAGADTQYF. The CDR3, as DNA: TGTGCCAGCAGCGTCGTCCCACTAGCGGGGGCAGATACGCAGTATTTT.

The chain carries TRBV9 and TRBJ2-2; the D call may be TRBD1 or TRBD2 (6 bases each). In germline, CDR1 is SGDLS, CDR2 YYNGEE. Trimming took off 4 bases at V and 5 bases at J, with 24 bases between the two ends. The CDR3 runs to 18 residues. In DNA, the CDR3 is TGTGCCAGCAGCCCTAACACTCTCGGAGGGGGTGAAACCGGGGAGCTGTTTTTT. Its protein product is CASSPNTLGGGETGELFF.

This chain links TRBV2 with TRBJ2-3; the match to TRBD2 covers 7 bases. Germline V CDR1 and CDR2: SNHLY, FYNNEI. V was pared by 11 bases and J by 0 bases, with 11 bases of the junction left unmatched. The CDR3 covers 15 residues. This CDR3 reads CAGRPTSLSTDTQYF. The CDR3 nucleotides read TGTGCCGGACGCCCGACTAGCCTGAGCACAGATACGCAGTATTTT.

This clone is a singleton in its sample. The genes are TRBV5-1 and TRBJ2-5; 11 nucleotides match TRBD2. The germline V gene has CDR1 SGHRS and CDR2 YFSETQ. V lost 5 bases, J lost 3 bases, and 6 bases stayed unmatched. The CDR3 covers 15 residues. CDR3 sequence reads: CASSGPGLAEETQYF. CDR3 sequence (DNA): TGCGCCAGCAGTGGTCCGGGACTAGCGGAAGAGACCCAGTACTTC.

This clone showed up just once. V gene TRBV28 combines with J gene TRBJ2-6; tentatively, D is TRBD1 (5 bases). Germline V gene lookup returns CDR1 MDHEN and CDR2 SYDVKM. V lost 3 bases and J lost 0, with 6 bases in between. The CDR3 totals 15 residues. The CDR3 region is CASSFQGSGANVLTF. The DNA for the CDR3 is TGTGCCAGCAGTTTTCAGGGCTCTGGGGCCAACGTCCTGACTTTC.

This chain joins TRBV19 and TRBJ2-2; 11 positions agree with TRBD1. Germline loops: CDR1 LNHDA, CDR2 SQIVND (reference sequence). This CDR3 is built from 16 residues. Trimming removed 5 bases from V and 6 bases from J; junction bases left unmatched: 8. The CDR3 region is CASSAGQGAGPGELFF. In DNA, the CDR3 is TGTGCCAGTAGTGCAGGACAGGGGGCGGGACCCGGGGAGCTGTTTTTT.

V is TRBV5-4 and J is TRBJ1-2; 10 bases map to TRBD1. Germline V lookup: CDR1 SGHNT, CDR2 YYREEE (reference sequence). Losses at the gene ends were 4 bases for V and 4 bases for J; bases not matched to a gene: 7. CDR3 size: 15 residues. The CDR3 bases are TGTGCCAGCAGCCCGGAGGGACAGGGGCCCTATGGCTACACCTTC. Amino acid sequence: CASSPEGQGPYGYTF.

This clone was seen only once. The chain links TRBV12-3 or TRBV12-4 to TRBJ1-1; D is undetermined. V was cut by 7 bases and J by 5 bases, with 14 bases left in between. The CDR3 length is 13 residues. The CDR3 DNA follows: TGTGCCAGCACTCTCGAGGGCGGGACTGAAGCTTTCTTT. This translates into CASTLEGGTEAFF.

V usage is TRBV6-2 or TRBV6-3 and J usage is TRBJ1-4, with 9 bases aligning to TRBD1. The CDR3 totals 15 residues. Unmatched junction bases numbered 6, after V lost 5 bases and J lost 5 bases. CDR1 is MNHEY and CDR2 is SVGEGT in the germline V gene. The CDR3 region is CASSLHGTGNEKLFF. The CDR3 DNA is TGTGCCAGCAGTCTCCATGGGACAGGGAATGAAAAACTGTTTTTT.